This entry describes one T cell receptor beta chain. One end of the junction is discordant with germline, which a read error may explain. The data derive from a study of metastatic and nonmetastatic thyroid tumors. Thyroid surgery had not been preceded by any treatment in any patient. TCRdb reprocessed the PCR reads using MiXCR. This sample yields fewer than 12,000 clones, of which 12% are seen a single time; roughly 12% belongs to the top ten. Germline lookup yields CDR1 SGHTA and CDR2 FQGNSA. The CDR3 consists of 15 residues. This chain joins TRBV7-2 and TRBJ2-7, with 8 bases aligning to TRBD2. The sequence was obtained from a female donor with papillary thyroid cancer or a benign thyroid nodule (not recorded which). Some clones in this sample may be carry-over from other donors' samples. Sample: blood. CDR3 in amino acids: CASSLDSGGSYKQYF. The CDR3 nucleotides are TGTGCCAGCAGCTTAGACAGCGGGGGTTCCTACAAGCAGTACTTC.